The next 14 T cell receptor beta chains were all read from a single sample in a study of CD8 T cells in Susac syndrome. cDNA came from roughly 0.53 to 1 ug RNA primed by random hexamers. TCRdb itself ran the immunoSEQ multiplex PCR reads through MiXCR, one entry per CDR3 protein. The sample lists 180,000 or so distinct CDR3 sequences; roughly 94% were seen once. Sequencing was performed on CD4+ T cells from PBMCs. The receptors here all came from a human donor in good health.

V and J are TRBV3-1 and TRBJ2-2; unclear D gene. V was cut by 2 bases and J by 5 bases, with 0 bases left in between. This CDR3 contains 11 residues. Germline CDR1 reads LGHDT; CDR2 reads YNNKEL (reference sequence). CDR3: CASSQTGELFF. In nucleotides, the CDR3 is TGTGCCAGCAGCCAAACCGGGGAGCTGTTTTTT.

The chain recombines TRBV6-5 with TRBJ2-7; D call uncertain. Germline assignment: CDR1 MNHEY and CDR2 SVGAGI. This CDR3 comprises 14 residues. The germline V and J ends were trimmed by 2 bases and 0 bases, with 8 bases remaining between them. CDR3 region: CASSYPGGSYEQYF. The CDR3 nucleotides are TGTGCCAGCAGTTACCCCGGCGGCTCCTACGAGCAGTACTTC.

This clonotype was picked up one time. The chain employs TRBV2 and TRBJ2-1; the D is unclear. This CDR3 is 13 amino acids long. The V gene's germline CDR1 is SNHLY and CDR2 FYNNEI. The V end was cut by 7 bases, the J end by 6 bases, with 13 bases between. This CDR3 is CASTPLGSNEQFF. CDR3 in DNA: TGTGCCAGCACCCCCTTAGGTTCCAATGAGCAGTTCTTC.

The V gene is TRBV20-1, the J gene TRBJ2-5; maybe TRBD1 (6 bases). CDR1 DFQATT and CDR2 SNEGSKA come from the germline V gene (reference sequence). The V and J ends lost 1 base and 4 bases respectively, with 28 bases between them. The CDR3 is made up of 19 amino acids. The CDR3 sequence is CSARGVGGRERGQLETQYF. Written as DNA, the CDR3 is TGCAGTGCTAGAGGCGTAGGGGGTAGGGAGAGGGGTCAACTAGAGACCCAGTACTTC.

The chain uses TRBV30 and TRBJ1-2; no definite D call. The CDR3 contains 13 residues. Germline CDR1 and CDR2: GTSNPN and SVGIG (reference sequence). V lost 0 bases to trimming and J lost 1 base, with 6 bases between them. CDR3 in DNA: TGTGCCTGGAGTGTTAGGGATAACTATGGCTACACCTTC. Its protein is CAWSVRDNYGYTF.

CDR3 residues: CSATAGGGVTQYF. CDR3 in DNA: TGCAGTGCCACAGCGGGAGGGGGTGTGACCCAGTACTTC. The chain combines TRBV20-1 with TRBJ2-5; 10 positions match TRBD2. The CDR3 consists of 13 residues. V gave up 6 bases and J gave up 7 bases; unmatched junction bases: 8. In germline, CDR1 is DFQATT, CDR2 SNEGSKA (reference sequence).

The chain links TRBV3-1 to TRBJ1-2; possibly TRBD1 for D (5 bases). There are 13 residues in the CDR3. From germline, CDR1 is LGHDT and CDR2 YNNKEL (reference sequence). Trimming removed 4 bases from V and 8 bases from J, with 14 bases in between. The CDR3 nucleotides are TGTGCCAGCAGCCCATTAGGGGCTGGAGGCTACACCTTC. Protein product: CASSPLGAGGYTF.

The rearrangement links TRBV6-2 or TRBV6-3 to TRBJ2-7; TRBD1 or TRBD2 may be the D gene (5 bases each). The germline V gene has CDR1 MNHEY and CDR2 SVGEGT. CDR3 length equals 14 residues. The V end was cut by 2 bases, the J end by 9 bases, with 17 bases between. CDR3 DNA sequence: TGTGCCAGCAGTTACACAACTTGGGGGAGAAGGCAGTACTTC. Its translation is CASSYTTWGRRQYF.

The chain carries TRBV27 and TRBJ1-2, with TRBD1 matching 8 bases. The junction had 5 bases not matched to a gene; V was cut back by 3 bases and J by 8 bases. Germline CDR1 MNHEY, CDR2 SMNVEV (reference sequence). This CDR3 contains 13 residues. CDR3 bases: TGTGCCAGCAGTTTCCCAGGGGGCATCGGCTACACCTTC. Encoded protein: CASSFPGGIGYTF.

The chain combines TRBV6-2 or TRBV6-3 with TRBJ1-2, with 9 bases lining up with TRBD1. This CDR3 is built from 15 residues. The germline V gene encodes CDR1 MNHEY and CDR2 SVGEGT. J lost 2 bases, V lost 5 bases, and 6 bases had no gene match. The CDR3 DNA is TGTGCCAGCAGTATCTCGGGACAGGGAAACTATGGCTACACCTTC. This encodes CASSISGQGNYGYTF.

The table lists this clonotype with a few counts. The chain joins TRBV5-1 to TRBJ2-5; D tentatively fits TRBD1 or TRBD2 (5 bases each). V was trimmed by 2 bases and J by 4 bases, leaving 12 bases between them. Germline V gene lookup returns CDR1 SGHRS and CDR2 YFSETQ. The CDR3 contains 14 residues. In DNA, the CDR3 is TGCGCCAGCAGCTTTACTAGGGGTGGAGAGACCCAGTACTTC. Protein product: CASSFTRGGETQYF.

This clonotype was seen only once. The chain combines TRBV12-3 or TRBV12-4 with TRBJ2-5, with D perhaps given as TRBD1 or TRBD2 (5 bases each). CDR3 length: 13 amino acids. The germline V and J ends were trimmed by 4 bases and 7 bases, with 13 bases remaining between them. The CDR3 loop reads CASSYGDGVTQYF. The CDR3 region has the DNA TGTGCCAGCAGTTACGGGGACGGGGTGACCCAGTACTTC.

The V gene is TRBV20-1, the J gene TRBJ2-1, with 11 bases fitting TRBD2. The germline gives CDR1 DFQATT, CDR2 SNEGSKA (reference sequence). The CDR3 totals 14 residues. The trim removed 6 bases at V and 12 bases at J, leaving 13 bases unmatched. CDR3 amino acids: CSAPLAGGLWGQFF. The CDR3 DNA is TGCAGTGCCCCATTAGCGGGAGGGTTATGGGGGCAGTTCTTC.

The chain is built from TRBV5-6 and TRBJ2-7; D call uncertain. The germline CDR1 and CDR2 sequences are SGHDT and YYEEEE. V was clipped by 4 bases and J by 3 bases, with 14 bases between them. CDR3 length equals 14 residues. The CDR3 loop reads CASSATGILYEQYF. In nucleotides, the CDR3 is TGTGCCAGCAGCGCGACTGGTATCCTCTACGAGCAGTACTTC.